This is a list of T cell receptor beta chains from one sample in a study of blood T cell repertoires in COVID-19. The repertoire was sequenced with immunoSEQ multiplex PCR; TCRdb's copy has only in-frame clones and lacks some. The sample lists 320,000 or so clones; more than 75% were seen once. Sequenced: PBMCs or T cells enriched from blood (not recorded which). The receptors shown here come from a woman aged 25 to 45 who had recovered from COVID-19. The CDR3 runs from the conserved cysteine through the conserved F or W. D genes are given only for firm matches. A clone size is listed for some rows: how often the clone was seen (once, few, many), or a class if it is expanded.

TRBD1 | TRBJ1-3 | TRBV6-5 | - | TGTGCCAGCAGTTACTCAGGGGGCAACTCTGGAAACACCATATATTTT | CASSYSGGNSGNTIYF
- | TRBJ2-7 | TRBV27 | - | TGTGCCAGCAGTTTCCGGGGAGGCGAGCAGTACTTC | CASSFRGGEQYF
- | TRBJ1-4 | TRBV6-1 | - | TGTGCCAGCAGTGCTTGGACAAGTCCTGCAACTAATGAAAAACTGTTTTTT | CASSAWTSPATNEKLFF
TRBD1 | TRBJ2-7 | TRBV5-6 | - | TGTGCCAGCAGCCAAGGGACAGGGAAAGGAAACGAGCAGTACTTC | CASSQGTGKGNEQYF
- | TRBJ2-3 | TRBV21-1 | - | TGTGCCAGCAGCAGCAGGACAGGGGGCGTTTCCACAGATACGCAGTATTTT | CASSSRTGGVSTDTQYF
- | TRBJ1-4 | TRBV28 | once | TGTGCCAGCAGTTCCCGCGGGGGAGAAACTAATGAAAAACTGTTTTTT | CASSSRGGETNEKLFF
- | TRBJ1-2 | TRBV7-8 | - | TGTGCCAGCAGCTTAGCATCAGGGAACTATGGCTACACCTTC | CASSLASGNYGYTF
- | TRBJ1-4 | TRBV9 | - | TGTGCCAGCAGCGTACACGAAGAGGGGGGGACACTTTCTGAAAAACTGTTTTTT | CASSVHEEGGTLSEKLFF
TRBD1 | TRBJ1-4 | TRBV4-1 | - | TGCGCCAGCAGCCGGGACCTAGGACAGGGGAATGAAAAACTGTTTTTT | CASSRDLGQGNEKLFF
- | TRBJ1-1 | TRBV14 | - | TGTGCCAGCAGCTCGGGACAGAACACTGAAGCTTTCTTT | CASSSGQNTEAFF
- | TRBJ2-7 | TRBV5-1 | - | TGCGCCAGCAGCTTGGCCTCAGGTCCCTACGAGCAGTACTTC | CASSLASGPYEQYF
- | TRBJ2-5 | TRBV13 | - | TGTGCCAGCAGTTCCCGGGCCCAGGGAAAAGAGACCCAGTACTTC | CASSSRAQGKETQYF
TRBD2 | TRBJ2-7 | TRBV28 | - | TGTGCCAGCAGTTTCCATCTGCTAGGACTAGCGGGGGGGGAGAATTACGAGCAGTACTTC | CASSFHLLGLAGGENYEQYF
- | TRBJ2-2 | TRBV5-6 | - | TGTGCCAGCAGCTTGTTGGCCGCGAACACCGGGGAGCTGTTTTTT | CASSLLAANTGELFF
TRBD1 | TRBJ2-5 | TRBV5-4 | - | TGTGCCAGCAGCTTGGGACGGGCAGGGGGCGAAGAGACCCAGTACTTC | CASSLGRAGGEETQYF
- | TRBJ1-1 | TRBV6-5 | - | TGTGCCAGCAGGGCTCCCACAGGGTATGGCACTGAAGCTTTCTTT | CASRAPTGYGTEAFF
TRBD1 | TRBJ1-1 | TRBV30 | - | TGTGCCTGGGGGACAGGGAGGACTGAAGCTTTCTTT | CAWGTGRTEAFF
TRBD1 | TRBJ2-7 | TRBV6-6 | - | TGTGCCAGCAGTTACACAGGGGAACCTTACGAGCAGTACTTC | CASSYTGEPYEQYF
TRBD2 | TRBJ2-1 | TRBV28 | - | TGTGCCAGCAGACACTGGAGCGGGGGGGCCGGAAATGAGCAGTTCTTC | CASRHWSGGAGNEQFF
TRBD2 | TRBJ2-3 | TRBV5-1 | few | TGCGCCATCTCTCTCTACGGGAGGGGAGATACGCAGTATTTT | CAISLYGRGDTQYF
TRBD1 | TRBJ2-3 | TRBV18 | - | TGTGCCAGCTCACCTGGGACAGGCGGGGATACGCAGTATTTT | CASSPGTGGDTQYF
TRBD1 | TRBJ2-7 | TRBV4-1 | - | TGCGCCAGCAGCCAAGAGAGGATTGGGACAGGCAGCTACGAGCAGTACTTC | CASSQERIGTGSYEQYF
- | TRBJ1-6 | TRBV27 | - | TGTGCCAGCAGTCATAAGGCAGGTGGGCTCTCCTATAATTCACCCCTCCACTTT | CASSHKAGGLSYNSPLHF
- | TRBJ1-4 | TRBV7-9 | - | TGTGCCAGCACCGGCCTTCCTAATGAAAAACTGTTTTTT | CASTGLPNEKLFF
- | TRBJ1-1 | TRBV19 | - | TGTGCCAGTAGTATCGGACAGACAGCTGAAGCTTTCTTT | CASSIGQTAEAFF
TRBD1 | TRBJ2-1 | TRBV6-4 | - | TGTGCCACCCGAATGGACAGGGGTCATCATCAGTTCTTC | CATRMDRGHHQFF
- | TRBJ2-7 | TRBV24-1 | - | TGTGCCACCAGTGAACCAGACAGGCGATCCTACGAGCAGTACTTC | CATSEPDRRSYEQYF
TRBD1 | TRBJ2-7 | TRBV29-1 | - | TGCAGCGTTGAAGGGACAGGGTCGACCTACGAGCAGTACTTC | CSVEGTGSTYEQYF
- | TRBJ2-3 | TRBV9 | - | TGTGCCAGCAGCGTAGGGGGGGGCCCCACAGATACGCAGTATTTT | CASSVGGGPTDTQYF
TRBD2 | TRBJ2-5 | TRBV7-2 | - | TGTGCCAGCAGCTTAGGGCTAGCGGGGGCCAGATGGGGGACCCAGTACTTC | CASSLGLAGARWGTQYF
- | TRBJ1-5 | TRBV4-1 | - | TGCGCCAGCAGCCAAGGACCAGGGCAGGGTCAGCCCCAGCATTTT | CASSQGPGQGQPQHF
TRBD1 | TRBJ2-7 | TRBV24-1 | - | TGTGCCACCAGTTTTGGACAGGAAGGCTACGAGCAGTACTTC | CATSFGQEGYEQYF
- | TRBJ1-1 | TRBV10-1 | - | TGCGCCAGCAGCGAAGCAGGGAGGACTGAAGCTTTCTTT | CASSEAGRTEAFF
TRBD2 | TRBJ2-3 | TRBV3-1/TRBV3-2 | - | TGTGCCAGCAGCCAAGATCGACTAGCGGGGGGGCGTGATACGCAGTATTTT | CASSQDRLAGGRDTQYF
- | TRBJ1-5 | TRBV23-1 | - | TGCGCCAGCGAACCCGGGGGGACCGAGGATAGCAATCAGCCCCAGCATTTT | CASEPGGTEDSNQPQHF
TRBD1 | TRBJ2-2 | TRBV6-2/TRBV6-3 | - | TGTGCCAGCAGCCCGGGACAGATGAACACCGGGGAGCTGTTTTTT | CASSPGQMNTGELFF
TRBD1 | TRBJ2-5 | TRBV9 | - | TGTGCCAGCAGCACGGGGACAGCCTTTCAAGAGACCCAGTACTTC | CASSTGTAFQETQYF
- | TRBJ1-1 | TRBV28 | - | TGTGCCAGCAGTTACGACTCTCGCAGCCGTGAAGCTTTCTTT | CASSYDSRSREAFF
TRBD1 | TRBJ2-3 | TRBV4-1 | - | TGCGCCAGCAGCCACCCCCGGGACAGGGGGACAGATACGCAGTATTTT | CASSHPRDRGTDTQYF
TRBD2 | TRBJ2-3 | TRBV5-4 | once | TGTGCCAGCAGCGATAAATGGGGACTAGCGGGGGCCACGGGGACAGATACGCAGTATTTT | CASSDKWGLAGATGTDTQYF
- | TRBJ1-1 | TRBV18 | - | TGTGCCAGCTCAACAAGCGAAAGGGGATTCGCTGAAGCTTTCTTT | CASSTSERGFAEAFF
- | TRBJ2-2 | TRBV6-5 | once | TGTGCCAGCAGTTACCGGACCGGGATCGGCGGGGAGCTGTTTTTT | CASSYRTGIGGELFF
TRBD1 | TRBJ1-2 | TRBV6-1 | - | TGTGCCAGCAGTGAAGGTACCCCAGGACAGGGCTATGGCTACACCTTC | CASSEGTPGQGYGYTF
TRBD1 | TRBJ1-1 | TRBV12-5 | - | TGTGCTAGTGGCCATCCCCCGGACAGGGGGGCTGAAGCTTTCTTT | CASGHPPDRGAEAFF
- | TRBJ2-7 | TRBV6-1 | - | TGTGCCAGCAGGGGACACCCTTCCGGCCACGAGCAGTACTTC | CASRGHPSGHEQYF